This TCR beta chain was sequenced during a study of CD8 T cells in Susac syndrome. Reverse transcription of about 0.5 to 1 ug RNA was carried out with random hexamers. TCRdb fed the immunoSEQ multiplex PCR reads into MiXCR, producing one record per CDR3 protein. The repertoire holds 150,000 to 200,000 distinct CDR3 sequences, with roughly 90% as singletons. Sequencing input: CD4+ T cells from PBMCs. This sequence was found in a human donor with Susac syndrome.

CDR3 DNA: TGTGCCAGCACCCTGCTAATGGACAGCATCCCCACAGATACGCAGTATTTT. It encodes CASTLLMDSIPTDTQYF. The chain has TRBV2 and TRBJ2-3, with D possibly TRBD1 on 6 matching bases. V was pared by 7 bases and J by 2 bases, with 22 bases between. This CDR3 spans 17 amino acids. The V gene's germline CDR1 is SNHLY and CDR2 FYNNEI.